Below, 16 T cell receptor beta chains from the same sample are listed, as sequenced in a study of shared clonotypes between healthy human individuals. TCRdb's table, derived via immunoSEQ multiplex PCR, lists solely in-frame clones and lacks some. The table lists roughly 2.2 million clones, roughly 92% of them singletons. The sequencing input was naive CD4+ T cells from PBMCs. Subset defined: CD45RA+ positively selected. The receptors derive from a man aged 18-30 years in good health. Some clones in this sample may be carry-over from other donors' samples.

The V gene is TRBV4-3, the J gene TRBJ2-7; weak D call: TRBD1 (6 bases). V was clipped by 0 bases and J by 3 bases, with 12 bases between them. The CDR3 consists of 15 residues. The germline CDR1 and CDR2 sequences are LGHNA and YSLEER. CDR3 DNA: TGCGCCAGCAGCCAAGATCTTACCAGGGGCTACGAGCAGTACTTC. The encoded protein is CASSQDLTRGYEQYF.

The CDR3 nucleotides read TGTGCCAGCAGTGCTCAACCACAGACAGATACGCAGTATTTT. The encoded protein is CASSAQPQTDTQYF. V gene TRBV9 combines with J gene TRBJ2-3; D is undetermined. CDR3 size: 14 residues. The V end was cut by 5 bases, the J end by 3 bases, with 13 bases between. Germline loops: CDR1 SGDLS, CDR2 YYNGEE.

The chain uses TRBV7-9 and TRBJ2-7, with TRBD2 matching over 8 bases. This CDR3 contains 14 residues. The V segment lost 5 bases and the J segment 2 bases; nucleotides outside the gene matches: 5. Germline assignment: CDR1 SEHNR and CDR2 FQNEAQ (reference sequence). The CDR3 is CASSPTGGPYEQYF. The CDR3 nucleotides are TGTGCCAGCAGCCCTACGGGGGGGCCCTACGAGCAGTACTTC.

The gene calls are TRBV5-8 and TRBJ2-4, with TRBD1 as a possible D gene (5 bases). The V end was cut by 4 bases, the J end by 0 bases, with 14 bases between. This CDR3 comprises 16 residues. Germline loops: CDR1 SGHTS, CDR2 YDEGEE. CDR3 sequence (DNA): TGTGCCAGCAGCCATCGACAGAATATAGCCAAAAACATTCAGTACTTC. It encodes CASSHRQNIAKNIQYF.

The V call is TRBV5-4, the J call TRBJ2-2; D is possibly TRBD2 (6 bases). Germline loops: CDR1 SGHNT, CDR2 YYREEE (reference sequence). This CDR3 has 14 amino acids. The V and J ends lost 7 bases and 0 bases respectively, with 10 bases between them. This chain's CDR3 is CASGGLPNTGELFF. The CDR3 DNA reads TGTGCCAGCGGCGGACTACCGAACACCGGGGAGCTGTTTTTT.

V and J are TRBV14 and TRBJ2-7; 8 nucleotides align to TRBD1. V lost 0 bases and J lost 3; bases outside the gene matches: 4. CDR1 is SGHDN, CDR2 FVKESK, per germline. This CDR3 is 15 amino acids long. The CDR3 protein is CASSQDGGQGYEQYF. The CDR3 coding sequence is TGTGCCAGCAGCCAAGATGGAGGACAGGGCTACGAGCAGTACTTC. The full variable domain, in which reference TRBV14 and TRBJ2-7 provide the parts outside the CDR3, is EAGVTQFPSHSVIEKGQTVTLRCDPISGHDNLYWYRRVMGKEIKFLLHFVKESKQDESGMPNNRFLAERTGGTYSTLKVQPAELEDSGVYFCASSQDGGQGYEQYFGPGTRLTVT.

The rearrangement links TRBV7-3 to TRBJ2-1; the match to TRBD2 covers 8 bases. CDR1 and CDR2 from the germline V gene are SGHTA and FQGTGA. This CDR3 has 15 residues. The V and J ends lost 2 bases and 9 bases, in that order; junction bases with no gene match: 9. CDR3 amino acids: CASSLLSGGPREQFF. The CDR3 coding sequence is TGTGCCAGCAGCTTACTGTCGGGAGGGCCACGTGAGCAGTTCTTC.

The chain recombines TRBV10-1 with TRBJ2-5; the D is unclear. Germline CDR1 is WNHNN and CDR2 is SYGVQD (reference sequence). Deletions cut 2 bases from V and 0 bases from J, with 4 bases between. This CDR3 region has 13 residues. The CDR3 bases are TGCGCCAGCAGTGAGGGGTACCAAGAGACCCAGTACTTC. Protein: CASSEGYQETQYF.

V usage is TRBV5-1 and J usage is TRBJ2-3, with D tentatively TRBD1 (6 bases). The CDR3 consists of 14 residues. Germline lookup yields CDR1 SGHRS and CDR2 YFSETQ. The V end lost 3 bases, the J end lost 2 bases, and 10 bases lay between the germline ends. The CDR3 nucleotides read TGCGCCAGCAGCTACCGGACAGTCACAGATACGCAGTATTTT. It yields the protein CASSYRTVTDTQYF.

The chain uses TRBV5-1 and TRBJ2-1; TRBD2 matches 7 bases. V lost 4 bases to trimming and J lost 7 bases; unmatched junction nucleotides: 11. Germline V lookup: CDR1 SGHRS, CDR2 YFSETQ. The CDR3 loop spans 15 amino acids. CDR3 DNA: TGCGCCAGCAGCCGGGGGACTACCCCTCGGAATGAGCAGTTCTTC. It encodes CASSRGTTPRNEQFF.

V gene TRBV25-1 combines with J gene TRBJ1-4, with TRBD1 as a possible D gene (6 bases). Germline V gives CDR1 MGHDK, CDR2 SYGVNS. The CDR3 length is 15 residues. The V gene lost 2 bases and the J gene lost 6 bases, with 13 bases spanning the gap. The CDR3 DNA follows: TGTGCCAGCAGTGAAACAGGGAGGGGCGATGAAAAACTGTTTTTT. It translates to CASSETGRGDEKLFF.

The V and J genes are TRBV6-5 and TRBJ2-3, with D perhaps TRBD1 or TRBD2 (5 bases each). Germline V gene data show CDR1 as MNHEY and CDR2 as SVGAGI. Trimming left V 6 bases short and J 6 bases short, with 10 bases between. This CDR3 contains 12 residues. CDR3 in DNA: TGTGCCAGCAGGTCGTGGGGGGATACGCAGTATTTT. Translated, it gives CASRSWGDTQYF.

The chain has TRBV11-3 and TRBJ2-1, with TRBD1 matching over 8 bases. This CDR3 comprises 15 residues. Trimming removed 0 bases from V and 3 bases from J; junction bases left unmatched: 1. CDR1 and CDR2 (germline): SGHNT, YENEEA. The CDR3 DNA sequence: TGTGCCAGCAGCTTAGAAGACAGGGGCTACAATGAGCAGTTCTTC. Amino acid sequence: CASSLEDRGYNEQFF. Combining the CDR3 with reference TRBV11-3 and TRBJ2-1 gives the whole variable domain EAGVVQSPRYKIIEKKQPVAFWCNPISGHNTLYWYLQNLGQGPELLIRYENEEAVDDSQLPKDRFSAERLKGVDSTLKIQPAELGDSAVYLCASSLEDRGYNEQFFGPGTRLTVL.

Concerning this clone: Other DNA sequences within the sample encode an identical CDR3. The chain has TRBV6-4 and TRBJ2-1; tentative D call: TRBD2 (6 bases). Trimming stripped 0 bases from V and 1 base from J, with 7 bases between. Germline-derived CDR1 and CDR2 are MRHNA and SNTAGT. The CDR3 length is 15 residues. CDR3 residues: CASSDSAGSYNEQFF. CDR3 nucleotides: TGTGCCAGCAGTGACTCGGCGGGGTCCTACAATGAGCAGTTCTTC.

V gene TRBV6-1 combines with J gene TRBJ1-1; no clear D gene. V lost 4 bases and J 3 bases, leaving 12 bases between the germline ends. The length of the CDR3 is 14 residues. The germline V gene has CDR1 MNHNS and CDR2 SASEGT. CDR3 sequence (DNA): TGTGCCAGCAGTGTCCTGGCCCGGTACACTGAAGCTTTCTTT. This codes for CASSVLARYTEAFF.

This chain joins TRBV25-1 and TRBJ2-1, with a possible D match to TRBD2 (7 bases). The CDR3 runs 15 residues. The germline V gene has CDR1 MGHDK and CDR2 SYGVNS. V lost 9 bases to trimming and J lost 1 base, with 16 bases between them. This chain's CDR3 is CARRGGDTSYNEQFF. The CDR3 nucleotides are TGTGCCAGGAGGGGAGGGGACACTTCCTACAATGAGCAGTTCTTC.